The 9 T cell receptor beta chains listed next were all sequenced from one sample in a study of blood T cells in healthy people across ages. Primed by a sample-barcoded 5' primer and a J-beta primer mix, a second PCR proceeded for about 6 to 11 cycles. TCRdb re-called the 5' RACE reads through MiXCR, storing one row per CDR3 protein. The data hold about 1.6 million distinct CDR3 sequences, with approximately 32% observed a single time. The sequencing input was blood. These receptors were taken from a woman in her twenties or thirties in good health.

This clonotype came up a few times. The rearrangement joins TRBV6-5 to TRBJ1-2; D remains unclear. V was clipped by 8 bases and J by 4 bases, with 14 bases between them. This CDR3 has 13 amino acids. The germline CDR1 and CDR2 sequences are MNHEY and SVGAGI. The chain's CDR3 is CASSSGSLYGYTF. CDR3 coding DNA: TGTGCCAGCTCCTCGGGGTCCCTCTATGGCTACACCTTC.

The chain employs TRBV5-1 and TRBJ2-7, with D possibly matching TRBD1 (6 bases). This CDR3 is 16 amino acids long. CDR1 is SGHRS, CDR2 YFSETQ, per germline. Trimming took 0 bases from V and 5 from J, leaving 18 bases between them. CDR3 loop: CASSLAPRGKADEQYF. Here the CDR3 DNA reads TGCGCCAGCAGCTTGGCCCCGAGGGGGAAGGCCGACGAGCAGTACTTC.

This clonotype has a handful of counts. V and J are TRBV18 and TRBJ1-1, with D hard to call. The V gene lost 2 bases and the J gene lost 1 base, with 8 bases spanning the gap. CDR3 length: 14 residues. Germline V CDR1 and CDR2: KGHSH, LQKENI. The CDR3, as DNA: TGTGCCAGCTCACCATTTGAGGGGAACACTGAAGCTTTCTTT. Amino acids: CASSPFEGNTEAFF.

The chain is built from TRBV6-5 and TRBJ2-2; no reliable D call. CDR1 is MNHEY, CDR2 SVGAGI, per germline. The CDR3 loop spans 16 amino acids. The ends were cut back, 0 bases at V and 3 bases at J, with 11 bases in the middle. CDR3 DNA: TGTGCCAGCAGTTACTCGGAACCTTGGGACACCGGGGAGCTGTTTTTT. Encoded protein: CASSYSEPWDTGELFF.

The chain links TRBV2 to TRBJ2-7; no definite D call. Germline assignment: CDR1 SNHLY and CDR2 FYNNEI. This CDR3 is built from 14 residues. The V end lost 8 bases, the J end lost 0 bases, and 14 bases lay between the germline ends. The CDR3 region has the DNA TGTGCCAGCGCGCTTTTGGTCAACTCCTACGAGCAGTACTTC. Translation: CASALLVNSYEQYF. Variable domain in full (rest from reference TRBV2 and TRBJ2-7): EPEVTQTPSHQVTQMGQEVILRCVPISNHLYFYWYRQILGQKVEFLVSFYNNEISEKSEIFDDQFSVERPDGSNFTLKIRSTKLEDSAMYFCASALLVNSYEQYFGPGTRLTVT.

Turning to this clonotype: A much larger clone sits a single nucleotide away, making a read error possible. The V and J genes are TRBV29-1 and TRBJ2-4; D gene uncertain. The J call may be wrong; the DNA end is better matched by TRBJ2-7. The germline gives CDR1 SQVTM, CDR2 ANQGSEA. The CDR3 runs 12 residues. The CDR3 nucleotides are TGCAGCGTTGAAGATGAAGCCTCCGAGCAGTACTTC. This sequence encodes CSVEDEASEQYF.

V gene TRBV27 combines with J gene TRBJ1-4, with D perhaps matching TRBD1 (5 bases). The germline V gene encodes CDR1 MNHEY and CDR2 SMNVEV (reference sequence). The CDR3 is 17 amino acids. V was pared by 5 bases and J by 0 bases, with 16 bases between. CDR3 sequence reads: CASSPRTGDATNEKLFF. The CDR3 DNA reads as TGTGCCAGCAGTCCCCGAACAGGAGATGCAACTAATGAAAAACTGTTTTTT.

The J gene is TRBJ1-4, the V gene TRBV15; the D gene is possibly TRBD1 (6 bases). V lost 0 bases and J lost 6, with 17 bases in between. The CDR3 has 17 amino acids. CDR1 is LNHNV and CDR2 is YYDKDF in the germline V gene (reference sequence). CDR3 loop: CATSRDLARGGYEKLFF. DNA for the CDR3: TGTGCCACCAGCAGAGATTTGGCCAGGGGCGGGTATGAAAAACTGTTTTTT. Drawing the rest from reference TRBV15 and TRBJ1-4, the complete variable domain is DAMVIQNPRYQVTQFGKPVTLSCSQTLNHNVMYWYQQKSSQAPKLLFHYYDKDFNNEADTPDNFQSRRPNTSFCFLDIRSPGLGDTAMYLCATSRDLARGGYEKLFFGSGTQLSVL.

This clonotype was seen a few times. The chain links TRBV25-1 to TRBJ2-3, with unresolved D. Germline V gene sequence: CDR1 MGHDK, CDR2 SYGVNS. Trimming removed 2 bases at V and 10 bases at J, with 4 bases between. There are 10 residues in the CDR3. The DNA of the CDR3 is TGTGCCAGCAGTGAACGTTCGCAGTATTTT. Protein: CASSERSQYF. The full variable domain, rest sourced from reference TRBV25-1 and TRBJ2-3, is EADIYQTPRYLVIGTGKKITLECSQTMGHDKMYWYQQDPGMELHLIHYSYGVNSTEKGDLSSESTVSRIRTEHFPLTLESARPSHTSQYLCASSERSQYFGPGTRLTVL.